The next 18 T cell receptor beta chains were all read from a single sample in a study of Ad26.COV2.S vaccination and SARS-CoV-2 variants. Treatment here: 15 to 20 received Ad26.COV2.S at low or high dose, single or two shots; 5 received placebo; per-sample allocation not given. Following the first vaccine or placebo injection, samples were taken on day 63. Only in-frame clones appear in the TCRdb table, and some are missing; sequencing was by immunoSEQ multiplex PCR. The table shows about half a million clones, with 70% to 90% occurring only once. The sample here was peripheral blood, taken in a trial of Ad26.COV2.S vaccine versus placebo. These TCRs come from a person between 18 and 59 years old who received the Ad26.COV2.S COVID-19 vaccine or a placebo.

The V gene is TRBV9, the J gene TRBJ2-1; 11 bases agree with TRBD1. This CDR3 comprises 18 residues. Trimming cost V 1 base and J 0 bases; bases outside gene matches: 6. The germline gives CDR1 SGDLS, CDR2 YYNGEE. CDR3 sequence reads: CASSVSGTGGFSYNEQFF. CDR3 nucleotide sequence: TGTGCCAGCAGCGTATCCGGGACAGGGGGATTCTCCTACAATGAGCAGTTCTTC.

The chain couples TRBV29-1 to TRBJ2-7; D unclear. Germline loops: CDR1 SQVTM, CDR2 ANQGSEA. V was pared by 6 bases and J by 0 bases, with 9 bases between. This CDR3 has 12 amino acids. CDR3 sequence reads: CSVGPDSYEQYF. CDR3 coding DNA: TGCAGCGTCGGACCTGACTCCTACGAGCAGTACTTC.

The V call is TRBV7-2, the J call TRBJ1-1, with 7 bases aligning to TRBD1. In germline, CDR1 is SGHTA, CDR2 FQGNSA. J gave up 1 base and V 0 bases, and 8 bases lay outside the gene matches. CDR3 length: 17 residues. The CDR3 sequence: CASSLANFRDRNTEAFF. CDR3 DNA sequence: TGTGCCAGCAGCTTAGCGAACTTTCGGGACAGGAACACTGAAGCTTTCTTT.

The rearrangement joins TRBV10-3 to TRBJ1-1; unclear D gene. The CDR3 is made up of 13 amino acids. The germline CDR1 and CDR2 sequences are ENHRY and SYGVKD. V gave up 10 bases and J gave up 0 bases, with 12 bases separating them. CDR3 sequence reads: CASHREMNTEAFF. CDR3 DNA: TGTGCCAGCCACCGGGAAATGAACACTGAAGCTTTCTTT.

Turning to this clone: Different DNA sequences within this sample yield the same CDR3. The chain carries TRBV3-1 (or the pseudogene TRBV3-2) and TRBJ1-5; the D is unclear. Looked up from germline, CDR1 is LGHDT and CDR2 is YNNKEL (reference sequence). This CDR3 region has 15 residues. V dropped 1 base and J dropped 3 bases, with 10 bases sitting between them. The CDR3 sequence: CASSQGRGYNQPQHF. CDR3 in DNA: TGTGCCAGCAGCCAAGGAAGAGGATACAATCAGCCCCAGCATTTT.

J is TRBJ1-5 and V is TRBV30; the D is unclear. Germline CDR1 and CDR2: GTSNPN and SVGIG (reference sequence). The CDR3 sequence is 13 residues long. Trimming removed 0 bases at V and 10 bases at J, with 13 bases between. This CDR3 reads CAWSVGSSGPQHF. The CDR3 DNA reads as TGTGCCTGGAGTGTAGGCTCGAGTGGACCCCAGCATTTT.

This clone was detected once. The chain employs TRBV3-1 (or the pseudogene TRBV3-2) and TRBJ1-5; no firm D call. The V and J ends lost 1 base and 0 bases respectively, with 7 bases between them. Germline CDR1 LGHDT, CDR2 YNNKEL (reference sequence). The CDR3 is 15 amino acids. The CDR3, as DNA: TGTGCCAGCAGCCAAGCTCGGGGTAGCAATCAGCCCCAGCATTTT. It specifies CASSQARGSNQPQHF.

This clone appeared a single time. This CDR3 reads CSVLTGSRRLLFF. The CDR3 region has the DNA TGCAGCGTTTTGACGGGGAGCCGAAGATTACTGTTTTTT. The rearrangement joins TRBV29-1 to TRBJ1-4; D is uncertain. The germline CDR1 and CDR2 sequences are SQVTM and ANQGSEA. This CDR3 contains 13 residues. V was clipped by 5 bases and J by 13 bases, with 20 bases between them.

The chain combines TRBV7-8 with TRBJ1-4; D is unclear. V lost 5 bases and J 3 bases, leaving 7 bases between the germline ends. The CDR3 covers 13 residues. In germline, CDR1 is SGHVS, CDR2 FQNEAQ. The CDR3 DNA reads TGTGCCAGCAGCCATCCGTCTAATGAAAAACTGTTTTTT. Residues: CASSHPSNEKLFF.

The chain couples TRBV5-1 to TRBJ2-5; 13 positions match TRBD2. With 3 bases clipped from V and 1 base from J, the junction kept 6 bases outside the gene matches. The CDR3 contains 17 residues. Germline values: CDR1 SGHRS, CDR2 YFSETQ. CDR3 amino acids: CASSSKGLAGAQETQYF. The DNA for the CDR3 is TGCGCCAGCAGCTCAAAAGGACTAGCGGGAGCCCAAGAGACCCAGTACTTC.

This chain links TRBV19 with TRBJ2-7; D call uncertain. The CDR3 extends over 13 amino acids. CDR1 is LNHDA, CDR2 SQIVND, per germline (reference sequence). V was pared by 3 bases and J by 6 bases, with 12 bases between. In nucleotides, the CDR3 is TGTGCCAGTAGTATGGCCTACCCCGGCGAGCAGTACTTC. Translation: CASSMAYPGEQYF.

This rearrangement joins TRBV5-1 to TRBJ1-2; weak D call: TRBD1 (5 bases). Trimming removed 4 bases at V and 4 bases at J, with 38 bases between. CDR1 SGHRS and CDR2 YFSETQ come from the germline V gene. The CDR3 spans 22 residues. The CDR3 region is CASSPTGGGDEVPIIAVYGYTF. CDR3 sequence (DNA): TGCGCCAGCAGCCCAACTGGGGGAGGTGACGAGGTACCCATCATAGCCGTCTATGGCTACACCTTC.

The rearrangement joins TRBV30 to TRBJ2-3; a possible D gene is TRBD2 (6 bases). V was cut by 4 bases and J by 6 bases, with 11 bases left in between. CDR1 GTSNPN and CDR2 SVGIG come from the germline V gene (reference sequence). The CDR3 has 12 amino acids. CDR3 DNA: TGTGCCTGGACCTTGAGCGGGGATACGCAGTATTTT. Translated, it gives CAWTLSGDTQYF.

This clone was seen repeatedly, ten times or more. The chain is built from TRBV7-9 and TRBJ1-5; D unclear. Trimming shortened V by 5 bases and J by 5 bases, and 10 bases separated the two germline ends. Germline V CDR1 and CDR2: SEHNR, FQNEAQ (reference sequence). The CDR3 contains 13 residues. The CDR3 here is CASSPGRDQPQHF. The CDR3 bases are TGTGCCAGCAGCCCCGGGAGAGATCAGCCCCAGCATTTT.

The chain carries TRBV4-2 and TRBJ1-2; TRBD1 might be the D (5 bases). Germline CDR1 is LGHNA and CDR2 is YNFKEQ. The CDR3 has 15 residues. Trimming shortened V by 3 bases and J by 3 bases, and 14 bases separated the two germline ends. CDR3 protein: CASSQSGAGDYGYTF. Written as DNA, the CDR3 is TGTGCCAGCAGCCAGAGTGGGGCAGGTGACTATGGCTACACCTTC.

The CDR3, as DNA: TGTGCCAGCAGCATCCAGGGGGTAAATCAGCCCCAGCATTTT. This encodes CASSIQGVNQPQHF. This sequence joins TRBV7-8 and TRBJ1-5; 7 bases line up with TRBD1. CDR3 length: 14 residues. V dropped 5 bases and J dropped 4; count of bases not matched to a gene: 5. CDR1 and CDR2 (germline): SGHVS, FQNEAQ. Full variable domain (remainder filled in from reference TRBV7-8 and TRBJ1-5): GAGVSQSPRYKVAKRGQDVALRCDPISGHVSLFWYQQALGQGPEFLTYFQNEAQLDKSGLPSDRFFAERPEGSVSTLKIQRTQQEDSAVYLCASSIQGVNQPQHFGDGTRLSIL.

V and J are TRBV21-1 and TRBJ2-1; the DNA was not used to check the table's D call, TRBD2. TRBV21-1 is noted as a pseudogene. This CDR3 comprises 17 residues. In DNA, the CDR3 is TGTGCCAGCAGCAAAGTCTCCCGGGGGAAAGGGAAAAGTGAGCAGTTCTTC. Its protein is CASSKVSRGKGKSEQFF.

The chain carries TRBV4-1 and TRBJ2-7; the D call may be TRBD1 or TRBD2 (5 bases each). The germline CDR1 and CDR2 sequences are MGHRA and YSYEKL. Trimming pared 1 base from V and 2 bases from J, leaving 12 bases between. The CDR3 is 15 amino acids. In DNA form, the CDR3 reads TGCGCCAGCAGCCAAGCCCCCGGGACGCCCTACGAGCAGTACTTC. Translated, it gives CASSQAPGTPYEQYF.